Listed here is a single TCR beta chain. Antigen unknown. This entry belongs to a study of T cell responses to AZD1222 COVID-19 vaccine. Broader study findings: Per reports, nearly half of all spike-specific TCRs target regions that are unmutated in variants.

The assay was immunoSEQ multiplex PCR, and TCRdb's table has in-frame clones only and misses some. The sample has about 120,000 clones, approximately 94% seen once; the top ten hold 5%. Germline-derived CDR1 and CDR2 are MNHEY and SMNVEV (reference sequence). V lost 1 base and J lost 7, with 16 bases in between. The length of the CDR3 is 15 residues. This specimen consisted of peripheral blood, obtained 28 days after the second AZD1222 dose. The receptor comes from an adult who received the AZD1222 COVID-19 vaccine. This chain uses TRBV27 with TRBJ1-1; no clear D. CDR3 loop: CASSLFGTMAGEAFF. CDR3 nucleotide sequence: TGTGCCAGCAGTTTATTCGGTACGATGGCGGGTGAAGCTTTCTTT.